Following are 9 T cell receptor beta chains from one sample sequenced in a study of blood T cell repertoires in COVID-19. The data were produced by immunoSEQ multiplex PCR, yet TCRdb's version contains in-frame clones alone and is incomplete. The sample holds about 56,000 clones, 89% seen once. The sample taken for sequencing was peripheral blood. These TCRs come from an older woman with COVID-19, enrolled during active disease.

The chain is built from TRBV28 and TRBJ2-3; D may be TRBD2 (6 bases). Trimming shortened V by 1 base and J by 9 bases, and 14 bases separated the two germline ends. The V gene's germline CDR1 is MDHEN and CDR2 SYDVKM. This CDR3 is 14 amino acids long. As DNA, the CDR3 is TGTGCCAGCAGTTTATTGCCTAGCGACGTGACGCAGTATTTT. Its protein is CASSLLPSDVTQYF.

The V call is TRBV9, the J call TRBJ1-2; unclear D gene. Germline V gene lookup returns CDR1 SGDLS and CDR2 YYNGEE. This CDR3 is built from 14 residues. Trimming removed 3 bases from V and 5 bases from J, with 14 bases in between. In DNA, the CDR3 is TGTGCCAGCAGCGCCCCTCGGGGAGGGTATGGCTACACCTTC. It encodes CASSAPRGGYGYTF.

The chain combines TRBV30 with TRBJ1-3; no firm D call. In germline, CDR1 is GTSNPN, CDR2 SVGIG (reference sequence). Trimming removed 0 bases at V and 1 base at J, with 13 bases between. The CDR3 spans 16 residues. The CDR3 DNA follows: TGTGCCTGGAGTGTGCACGCAGTATTTTCTGGAAACACCATATATTTT. Translated: CAWSVHAVFSGNTIYF.

The V gene is TRBV5-6, the J gene TRBJ2-1; D possibly corresponds to TRBD1 (6 bases). Germline V CDR1 and CDR2: SGHDT, YYEEEE. The CDR3 totals 15 residues. Trimming took off 5 bases at V and 0 bases at J, with 12 bases between the two ends. The CDR3 loop reads CASSSGAYSYNEQFF. The DNA of the CDR3 is TGTGCCAGCAGTTCAGGGGCCTACTCCTACAATGAGCAGTTCTTC. The full variable domain, in which reference TRBV5-6 and TRBJ2-1 provide the parts outside the CDR3, is DAGVTQSPTHLIKTRGQQVTLRCSPKSGHDTVSWYQQALGQGPQFIFQYYEEEERQRGNFPDRFSGHQFPNYSSELNVNALLLGDSALYLCASSSGAYSYNEQFFGPGTRLTVL.

V usage is TRBV14 and J usage is TRBJ2-5, with 8 bases matching TRBD2. The CDR3 loop spans 14 amino acids. The J segment lost 6 bases and the V segment lost 3 bases, leaving 6 bases of the junction unmatched. Germline V gene data show CDR1 as SGHDN and CDR2 as FVKESK. CDR3 loop: CASSHDGGAKTQYF. The CDR3 nucleotides read TGTGCCAGCAGCCATGACGGGGGGGCGAAGACCCAGTACTTC.

This sequence joins TRBV24-1 and TRBJ2-1, with TRBD2 matching over 12 bases. This CDR3 comprises 18 residues. The germline V gene encodes CDR1 KGHDR and CDR2 SFDVKD. The V segment lost 4 bases and the J segment 7 bases; nucleotides outside the gene matches: 13. CDR3 DNA: TGTGCCACCAGTGACCCGGCGACTAGCGGGAGTCGGAGGAATGAGCAGTTCTTC. Translation: CATSDPATSGSRRNEQFF.

The chain combines TRBV11-2 with TRBJ2-1; TRBD1 matches 7 bases. CDR1 is SGHAT and CDR2 is FQNNGV in the germline V gene. Trimming at V came to 4 bases and at J to 4 bases, leaving 10 bases not matched to a gene. This CDR3 is 16 amino acids long. For the CDR3, the DNA is TGTGCCAGCAGCTCTAGTACGACAGGGTGGTACAATGAGCAGTTCTTC. It encodes CASSSSTTGWYNEQFF.

The V gene is TRBV4-3, the J gene TRBJ1-2, with 7 bases matching TRBD1. CDR1 and CDR2 (germline): LGHNA, YSLEER. J lost 1 base, V lost 0 bases, and 14 bases had no gene match. The CDR3 is made up of 19 amino acids. This chain's CDR3 is CASSQDPAGGIAVNYGYTF. CDR3 DNA: TGCGCCAGCAGCCAAGATCCCGCAGGGGGGATCGCAGTTAACTATGGCTACACCTTC.

A few counts support this clone. The V and J genes are TRBV28 and TRBJ1-5; TRBD1 aligns across 7 bases. CDR3 length: 14 amino acids. Germline V lookup: CDR1 MDHEN, CDR2 SYDVKM. V was clipped by 5 bases and J by 7 bases; unmatched bases: 8. The CDR3 protein is CASSEGQSFQPQHF. The CDR3 nucleotides read TGTGCCAGCAGTGAGGGACAGAGTTTCCAGCCCCAGCATTTT.